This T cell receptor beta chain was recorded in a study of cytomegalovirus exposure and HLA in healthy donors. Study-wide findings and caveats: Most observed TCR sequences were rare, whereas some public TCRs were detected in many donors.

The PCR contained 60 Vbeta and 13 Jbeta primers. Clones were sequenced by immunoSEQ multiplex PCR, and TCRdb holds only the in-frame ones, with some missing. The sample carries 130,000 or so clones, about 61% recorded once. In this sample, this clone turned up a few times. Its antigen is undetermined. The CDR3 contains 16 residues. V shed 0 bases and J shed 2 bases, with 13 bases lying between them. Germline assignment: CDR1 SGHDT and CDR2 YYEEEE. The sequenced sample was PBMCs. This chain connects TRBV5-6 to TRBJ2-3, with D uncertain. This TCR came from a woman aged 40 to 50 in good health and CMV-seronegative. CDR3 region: CASSLEPRGFTDTQYF. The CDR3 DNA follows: TGTGCCAGCAGCTTGGAGCCCCGAGGTTTCACAGATACGCAGTATTTT.